A single sample gave rise to the 8 T cell receptor beta chains below, sequenced in a study of T cells in Graves' hyperthyroidism and ophthalmopathy. RNA transcripts yielded amplified TCR beta CDR3 regions. The primer set for the first-round RT-PCR of the TCR CDR3 was HTBI. TCRdb reanalysed the multiplex PCR reads using MiXCR and keeps one entry per CDR3 protein. The table includes more than 650,000 distinct CDR3 sequences, around 13% detected once. Material for sequencing was blood. Every receptor here comes from a woman aged 18-29 years with Graves' hyperthyroidism.

The J gene is TRBJ1-5, the V gene TRBV6-2 or TRBV6-3, with D maybe TRBD1 (6 bases). CDR3 length equals 17 residues. The ends were cut back, 1 base at V and 1 base at J, with 14 bases in the middle. Germline values: CDR1 MNHEY, CDR2 SVGEGT. CDR3 bases: TGTGCCAGCAGTTACTTGGCAGGGGATTTGAGCAATCAGCCCCAGCATTTT. This gives the protein CASSYLAGDLSNQPQHF.

This chain connects TRBV7-9 to TRBJ2-2, with TRBD1 identical over 8 bases. The ends lost 6 bases at V and 4 bases at J; junction bases unmatched: 4. The CDR3 spans 14 residues. Germline V gene lookup returns CDR1 SEHNR and CDR2 FQNEAQ (reference sequence). The CDR3 nucleotides are TGTGCCAGCAGGCAGGGACAGGCCACCGGGGAGCTGTTTTTT. Translating gives CASRQGQATGELFF.

This clonotype was detected many times. The V gene is TRBV30, the J gene TRBJ2-2; a possible D gene is TRBD1 (5 bases). This CDR3 is 13 amino acids long. In germline, CDR1 is GTSNPN, CDR2 SVGIG (reference sequence). Trimming took off 2 bases at V and 3 bases at J, with 7 bases between the two ends. CDR3 in amino acids: CAWSQGDTGELFF. Here the CDR3 DNA reads TGTGCCTGGAGTCAGGGCGACACCGGGGAGCTGTTTTTT. The full variable domain, rest sourced from reference TRBV30 and TRBJ2-2, is SQTIHQWPATLVQPVGSPLSLECTVEGTSNPNLYWYRQAAGRGLQLLFYSVGIGQISSEVPQNLSASRPQDRQFILSSKKLLLSDSGFYLCAWSQGDTGELFFGEGSRLTVL.

This chain uses TRBV30 with TRBJ2-7; maybe TRBD1 (5 bases). Deletions cut 0 bases from V and 2 bases from J, with 20 bases between. This CDR3 contains 17 residues. Per germline, CDR1 GTSNPN and CDR2 SVGIG (reference sequence). CDR3 sequence reads: CAWSVARVPRSPYEQYF. CDR3 bases: TGTGCCTGGAGTGTAGCCAGGGTACCGAGATCCCCCTACGAGCAGTACTTC.

The chain carries TRBV9 and TRBJ2-2; TRBD2 aligns across 8 bases. The germline CDR1 and CDR2 sequences are SGDLS and YYNGEE. The CDR3 extends over 17 amino acids. The V gene end was trimmed by 0 bases and the J gene end by 6 bases; junction bases not matched to a gene: 10. CDR3 sequence reads: CASSVGGTSYISGELFF. As DNA, the CDR3 is TGTGCCAGCAGCGTAGGAGGGACTAGTTATATCTCCGGGGAGCTGTTTTTT.

This chain joins TRBV3-1 and TRBJ2-3, with D perhaps given as TRBD1 or TRBD2 (5 bases each). V gave up 6 bases and J gave up 9 bases, with 22 bases separating them. CDR1 and CDR2 from the germline V gene are LGHDT and YNNKEL (reference sequence). The CDR3 extends over 15 amino acids. CDR3 loop: CASSNSGTLEGTQYF. The CDR3 DNA sequence: TGTGCCAGCAGTAATTCCGGGACCTTAGAGGGGACGCAGTATTTT.

This clonotype was detected ten times or more. The chain carries TRBV12-3 or TRBV12-4 and TRBJ2-1, with 13 bases that match TRBD2. The CDR3 spans 17 residues. J gave up 5 bases and V 2 bases, and 6 bases lay outside the gene matches. The CDR3 DNA reads as TGTGCCAGCAGTTTAAGTCCGGGACTAGCGGGACACAATGAGCAGTTCTTC. Encoded protein: CASSLSPGLAGHNEQFF.

Comment on this clonotype: The conserved closing phenylalanine or tryptophan is absent in this CDR3, likely reflecting a read error. The CDR3 protein is CASSLAAGSYNEQFS. The CDR3 coding sequence is TGTGCCAGCAGCTTGGCCGCGGGCTCCTACAATGAGCAGTTCTCC. The rearrangement joins TRBV11-2 to TRBJ2-1; TRBD2 might be the D (5 bases). V lost 3 bases and J lost 0, with 9 bases in between. Germline V gene sequence: CDR1 SGHAT, CDR2 FQNNGV. The CDR3 loop spans 15 amino acids.